Listed below are T cell receptor beta chains from one sample, sequenced in a study of T-cell reconstitution after alpha-beta-depleted transplantation in children. TCRdb re-called the PCR reads with MiXCR, one entry per CDR3 protein. The sample carries over 550,000 distinct CDR3 sequences, 10% recorded once. The specimen comprised PBMCs from the stem cell graft donor, sampled from the stem cell graft. These receptor sequences come from a human donor who donated a stem cell graft to a child with acute myeloid leukemia. Both conserved end residues are part of each CDR3. A D gene is named only where the DNA matches it firmly. Only some rows state a clone size, as once, few, many or a class for expanded clones.

>TRBV7-3|TRBJ1-3|few|-
CASSPRMGDTIYF
TGTGCCAGCAGCCCGAGGATGGGAGACACCATATATTTT
>TRBV28|TRBJ2-1|-|-
CASSLSRGDEQFF
TGTGCCAGCAGTTTAAGCAGGGGTGATGAGCAGTTCTTC
>TRBV5-6|TRBJ2-7|many|-
CASGLILQSSYEQYF
TGTGCCAGCGGATTAATTCTACAGAGCTCCTACGAGCAGTACTTC
>TRBV5-5|TRBJ2-1|few|TRBD2
CASSLQASGEQFF
TGTGCCAGCAGCTTGCAGGCTAGCGGAGAGCAGTTCTTC
>TRBV7-9|TRBJ1-5|-|TRBD1
CASSLWTGAGNQPQHF
TGTGCCAGCAGCTTATGGACAGGGGCTGGCAATCAGCCCCAGCATTTT
>TRBV20-1|TRBJ1-2|-|-
CSVLRTDLYGYTF
TGCAGTGTCCTTAGGACAGACTTGTATGGCTACACCTTC
>TRBV7-7|TRBJ2-1|-|TRBD2
CASSPSLADNEQFF
TGTGCTAGCAGCCCTTCTCTAGCGGACAATGAGCAGTTCTTC
>TRBV12-3/TRBV12-4|TRBJ2-1|many|TRBD2
CASSPAGGLTYNEQFF
TGTGCCAGCAGCCCAGCGGGAGGGCTTACCTACAATGAGCAGTTCTTC
>TRBV7-2|TRBJ1-5|many|-
CASSLGTQPQHF
TGTGCCAGCAGCTTAGGCACCCAGCCCCAGCATTTT
>TRBV28|TRBJ2-5|many|-
CASSGDGGSGETQYF
TGTGCCAGCAGCGGCGATGGGGGAAGTGGGGAGACCCAGTACTTC
>TRBV29-1|TRBJ2-7|many|TRBD1
CSVEIGTGSYEQYF
TGCAGCGTTGAAATTGGGACAGGGTCCTACGAGCAGTACTTC
>TRBV28|TRBJ1-5|many|-
CASRPRINQPQHF
TGTGCCAGCAGGCCCCGGATTAATCAGCCCCAGCATTTT